The present T cell receptor beta chain was sequenced within a study of Ad26.COV2.S vaccination and SARS-CoV-2 variants (dated by TCRdb to the early 2020s). General notes on the study: Vaccine-arm donors were drawn from COV1001, a multicentre, randomized, double-blind, placebo-controlled phase I-IIa trial of Ad26.COV2.S in healthy adults. TCRbeta repertoire sequencing was used to assess the specificity and breadth of SARS-CoV-2-reactive T cell receptors after Ad26.COV2.S vaccination. A total of 32 samples were included in the TCR-sequenced set, comprising around 19 Ad26.COV2.S vaccine recipients, 5 placebo recipients and 8 SARS-CoV-2 convalescent individuals. Dosing of Ad26.COV2.S was intramuscular, at either 5x10^10 or 1x10^11 viral particles, delivered as one shot or as two shots spaced 56 days apart. Participants in the trial were split at random into five groups of five each, receiving low-dose or high-dose Ad26.COV2.S once or twice, or else placebo on both occasions. Throughout the experiments and outcome assessment, investigators stayed blinded to trial group allocation.

Including cysteine and phenylalanine, the CDR3 has 15 amino acids. Just the 45-base CDR3 DNA is kept, in frame starting at base 1. Trimming removed 1 base from V and 5 bases from J, leaving 12 bases between the germline ends. Looking up the germline V gene yields CDR1 SGHTA and CDR2 FQGNSA. With regard to this clone: Its recognized antigen is unknown. There are no base qualities to consult, and no much larger clone falls within one base.

The treatment or condition label on this specimen signifies: 15 to 20 received Ad26.COV2.S at low or high dose, single or two shots; roughly five received placebo; per-sample allocation not given. For vaccine and placebo recipients, the sequenced repertoires came from samples collected on day 63 after the first injection. Between 29 July and 7 August 2020, Cohort 1b enrolled approximately 26 adults aged 18-55 years at one site in Boston, USA. As a vaccine, Ad26.COV2.S was a replication-incompetent adenovirus type 26 vector that expressed a prefusion-stabilized SARS-CoV-2 spike protein derived from the original Wuhan strain. TCRbeta CDR3 regions were sequenced with the immunoSEQ Assay. After extraction, genomic DNA underwent amplification by bias-controlled multiplex PCR, followed by high-throughput sequencing. In the paper's pipeline: Collapsing and filtering of sequences were performed to quantify the absolute abundance of each unique TCRbeta CDR3 region. T cell fraction was estimated by normalizing TCRbeta template counts to usable DNA, which was measured by amplifying reference genes present in all nucleated cells. Repertoire TCRs were annotated as SARS-CoV-2-specific by exact matching of V gene, CDR3 amino acid sequence and J gene to a known reactive TCR set. MIRA supplied the reference SARS-CoV-2 TCR set, which was filtered for enrichment in COVID-19-positive ImmuneCODE repertoires so that public or cross-reactive TCRs were removed. Based on the MIRA antigens, annotated TCRs were further analysed at the level of specific ORF or position within ORF. Breadth was defined as annotated unique rearrangements over total unique productive rearrangements; depth was the summed frequency of those rearrangements. Two-sided Wilcoxon rank-sum tests were used to compare TCR breadth between groups. TCRdb limited this immuneACCESS table to in-frame rearrangements with V and J called. A share of clones is missing; checked studies link under half to unresolved V genes, and the rest is unexplained. The DNA was the basis for D and trimming; V, J and clone size are from that table. For this sample the table gives fewer than 900,000 clones, of which roughly 90% were detected only once. The ten biggest clones cover around 1.5% of the sample.

On the study overall, not on this receptor specifically: According to the authors, total T cell responses may have been underestimated by the TCR breadth and depth analyses. Compared with placebo recipients, Ad26.COV2.S recipients showed higher spike-specific TCR breadth (P = 0.0014). Non-spike TCR breadth was comparable between vaccine and placebo recipients, consistent with the vaccine containing only spike. The study was not powered for comparison of responses between vaccine doses or regimens. After vaccination, substantial breadth of spike-specific CD8+ and CD4+ T cell responses was reported.

The source was peripheral blood, collected in a trial of Ad26.COV2.S vaccine versus placebo. The chain joins TRBV7-2 to TRBJ1-5; confidence is insufficient to name the D gene. This TCR derives from a person between 18 and 60 years old who received the Ad26.COV2.S COVID-19 vaccine or a placebo. The CDR3: CASSLDGVNDQPQHF. The DNA sequence is as follows: TGTGCCAGCAGCTTAGACGGGGTGAACGATCAGCCCCAGCATTTT.